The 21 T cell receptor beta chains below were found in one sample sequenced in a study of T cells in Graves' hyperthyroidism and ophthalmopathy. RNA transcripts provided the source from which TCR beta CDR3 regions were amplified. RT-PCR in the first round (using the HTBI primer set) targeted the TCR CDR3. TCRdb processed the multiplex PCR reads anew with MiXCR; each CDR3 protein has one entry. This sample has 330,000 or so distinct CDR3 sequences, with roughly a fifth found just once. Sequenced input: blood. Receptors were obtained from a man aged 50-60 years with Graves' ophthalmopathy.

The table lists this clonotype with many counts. The CDR3 nucleotides read TGCGCCAGCAGCTTGAGATCCCCAGGGGGCTCGTCAGGGACTGAAGCTTTCTTT. Translated, it gives CASSLRSPGGSSGTEAFF. The chain employs TRBV5-1 and TRBJ1-1; the match to TRBD1 covers 8 bases. The length of the CDR3 is 18 residues. Germline CDR1 reads SGHRS; CDR2 reads YFSETQ. V lost 1 base, J lost 5 bases, and 16 bases stayed unmatched.

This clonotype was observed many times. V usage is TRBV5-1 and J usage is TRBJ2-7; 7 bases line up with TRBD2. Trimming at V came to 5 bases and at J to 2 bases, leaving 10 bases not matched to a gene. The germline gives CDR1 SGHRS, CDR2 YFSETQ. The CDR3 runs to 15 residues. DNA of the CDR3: TGCGCCAGCAGTCGGGGGAGCGGGGAGACCTACGAGCAGTACTTC. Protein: CASSRGSGETYEQYF. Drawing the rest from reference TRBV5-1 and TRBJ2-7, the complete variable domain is KAGVTQTPRYLIKTRGQQVTLSCSPISGHRSVSWYQQTPGQGLQFLFEYFSETQRNKGNFPGRFSGRQFSNSRSEMNVSTLELGDSALYLCASSRGSGETYEQYFGPGTRLTVT.

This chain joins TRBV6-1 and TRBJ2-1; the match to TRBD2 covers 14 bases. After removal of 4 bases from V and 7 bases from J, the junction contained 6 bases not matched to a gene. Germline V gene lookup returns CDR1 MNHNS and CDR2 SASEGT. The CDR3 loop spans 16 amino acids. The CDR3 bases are TGTGCCAGCAGTGCCCGACTAGCGGGAGGGGGTAATGAGCAGTTCTTC. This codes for CASSARLAGGGNEQFF.

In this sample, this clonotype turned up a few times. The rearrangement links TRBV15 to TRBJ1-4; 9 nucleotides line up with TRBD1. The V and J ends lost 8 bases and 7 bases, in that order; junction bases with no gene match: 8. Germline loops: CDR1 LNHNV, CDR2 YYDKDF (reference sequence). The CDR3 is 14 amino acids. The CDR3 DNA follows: TGTGCCACCTCGACAGGGGGAGGGAGTGAAAAACTGTTTTTT. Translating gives CATSTGGGSEKLFF. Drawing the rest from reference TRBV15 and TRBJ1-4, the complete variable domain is DAMVIQNPRYQVTQFGKPVTLSCSQTLNHNVMYWYQQKSSQAPKLLFHYYDKDFNNEADTPDNFQSRRPNTSFCFLDIRSPGLGDTAMYLCATSTGGGSEKLFFGSGTQLSVL.

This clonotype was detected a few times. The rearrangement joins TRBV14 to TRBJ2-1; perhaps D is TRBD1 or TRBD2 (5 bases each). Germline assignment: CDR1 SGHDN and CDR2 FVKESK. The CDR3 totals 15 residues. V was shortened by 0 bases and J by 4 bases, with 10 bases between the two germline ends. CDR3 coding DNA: TGTGCCAGCAGCCAAGAGAGGGGTACTTACAATGAGCAGTTCTTC. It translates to CASSQERGTYNEQFF.

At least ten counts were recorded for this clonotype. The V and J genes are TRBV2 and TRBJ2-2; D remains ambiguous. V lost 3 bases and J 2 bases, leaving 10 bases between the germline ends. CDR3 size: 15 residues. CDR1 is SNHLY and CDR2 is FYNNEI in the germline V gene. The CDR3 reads CASSDGGSNTGELFF. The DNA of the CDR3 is TGTGCCAGCAGTGACGGCGGCTCTAACACCGGGGAGCTGTTTTTT.

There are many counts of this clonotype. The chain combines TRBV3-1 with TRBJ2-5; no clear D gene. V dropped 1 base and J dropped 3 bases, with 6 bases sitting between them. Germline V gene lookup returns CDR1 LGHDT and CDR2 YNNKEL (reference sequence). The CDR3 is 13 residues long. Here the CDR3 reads CASSQGRKETQYF. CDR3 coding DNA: TGTGCCAGCAGCCAAGGACGGAAAGAGACCCAGTACTTC.

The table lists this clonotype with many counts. The CDR3 DNA follows: TGTGCCAGCAGTGAGGACCCGGGGGCCCCCGTAGATGAGCAGTTCTTC. This encodes CASSEDPGAPVDEQFF. The chain uses TRBV2 and TRBJ2-1, with D perhaps being TRBD1 or TRBD2 (6 bases each). V lost 3 bases and J 8 bases, leaving 20 bases between the germline ends. In germline, CDR1 is SNHLY, CDR2 FYNNEI. This CDR3 has 16 amino acids.

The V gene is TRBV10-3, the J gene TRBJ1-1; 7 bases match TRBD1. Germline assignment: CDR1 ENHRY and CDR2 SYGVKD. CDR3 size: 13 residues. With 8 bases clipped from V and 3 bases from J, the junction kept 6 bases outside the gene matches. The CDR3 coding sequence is TGTGCCATCGGCAAGCAGGGGGACACTGAAGCTTTCTTT. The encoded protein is CAIGKQGDTEAFF.

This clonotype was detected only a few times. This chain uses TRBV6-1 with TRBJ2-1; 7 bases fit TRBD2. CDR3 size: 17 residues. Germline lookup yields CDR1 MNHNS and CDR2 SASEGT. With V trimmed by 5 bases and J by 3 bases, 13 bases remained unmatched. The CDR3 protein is CASSPRRREALYNEQFF. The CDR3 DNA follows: TGTGCCAGCAGTCCCCGCCGTCGGGAGGCACTCTACAATGAGCAGTTCTTC.

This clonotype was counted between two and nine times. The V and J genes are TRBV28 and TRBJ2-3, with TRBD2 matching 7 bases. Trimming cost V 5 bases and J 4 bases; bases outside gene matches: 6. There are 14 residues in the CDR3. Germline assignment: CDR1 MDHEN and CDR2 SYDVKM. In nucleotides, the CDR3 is TGTGCCAGCAGTACGGGCGGGAGTGCAGATACGCAGTATTTT. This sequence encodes CASSTGGSADTQYF. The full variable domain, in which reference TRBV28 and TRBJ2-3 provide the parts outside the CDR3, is DVKVTQSSRYLVKRTGEKVFLECVQDMDHENMFWYRQDPGLGLRLIYFSYDVKMKEKGDIPEGYSVSREKKERFSLILESASTNQTSMYLCASSTGGSADTQYFGPGTRLTVL.

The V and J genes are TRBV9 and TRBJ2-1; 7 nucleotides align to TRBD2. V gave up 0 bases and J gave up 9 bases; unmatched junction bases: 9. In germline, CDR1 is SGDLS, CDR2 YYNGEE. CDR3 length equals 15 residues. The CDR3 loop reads CASSVGGGSKGEQFF. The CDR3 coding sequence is TGTGCCAGCAGCGTAGGGGGCGGGAGTAAGGGTGAGCAGTTCTTC.

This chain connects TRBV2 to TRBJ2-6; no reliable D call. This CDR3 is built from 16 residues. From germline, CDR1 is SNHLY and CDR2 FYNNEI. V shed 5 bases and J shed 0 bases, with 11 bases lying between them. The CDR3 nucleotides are TGTGCCAGCAGTAATCCTTGGTACTCTGGGGCCAACGTCCTGACTTTC. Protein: CASSNPWYSGANVLTF.

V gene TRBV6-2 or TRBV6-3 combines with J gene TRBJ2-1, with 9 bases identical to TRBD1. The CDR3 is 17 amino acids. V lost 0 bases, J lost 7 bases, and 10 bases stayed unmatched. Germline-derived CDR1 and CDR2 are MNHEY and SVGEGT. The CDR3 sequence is CASSYSEGQGIWNEQFF. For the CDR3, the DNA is TGTGCCAGCAGTTACTCCGAGGGACAGGGAATCTGGAATGAGCAGTTCTTC.

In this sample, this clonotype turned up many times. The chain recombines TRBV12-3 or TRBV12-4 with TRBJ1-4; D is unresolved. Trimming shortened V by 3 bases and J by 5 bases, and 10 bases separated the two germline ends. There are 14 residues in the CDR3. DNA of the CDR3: TGTGCCAGCAGTTTGTCAGGCGCGAATGAAAAACTGTTTTTT. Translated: CASSLSGANEKLFF.

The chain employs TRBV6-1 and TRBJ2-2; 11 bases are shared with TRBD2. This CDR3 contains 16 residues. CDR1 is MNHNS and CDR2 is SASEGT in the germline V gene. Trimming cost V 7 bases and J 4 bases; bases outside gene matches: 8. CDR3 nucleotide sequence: TGTGCCAGCACCAGGACTAGCGGGCGGGTCACCGGGGAGCTGTTTTTT. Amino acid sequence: CASTRTSGRVTGELFF.

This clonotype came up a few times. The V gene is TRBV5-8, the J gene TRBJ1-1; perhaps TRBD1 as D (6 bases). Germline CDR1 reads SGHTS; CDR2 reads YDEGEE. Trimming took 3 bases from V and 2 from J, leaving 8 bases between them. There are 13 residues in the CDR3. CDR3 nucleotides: TGTGCCAGCAGCTACGGGACAAACACTGAAGCTTTCTTT. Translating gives CASSYGTNTEAFF.

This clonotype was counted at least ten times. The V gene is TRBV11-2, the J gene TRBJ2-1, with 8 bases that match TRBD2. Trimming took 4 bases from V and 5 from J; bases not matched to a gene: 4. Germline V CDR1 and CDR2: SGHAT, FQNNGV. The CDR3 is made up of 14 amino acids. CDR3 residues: CASSSSLADNEQFF. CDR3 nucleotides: TGTGCCAGCAGCTCCTCACTAGCGGACAATGAGCAGTTCTTC.

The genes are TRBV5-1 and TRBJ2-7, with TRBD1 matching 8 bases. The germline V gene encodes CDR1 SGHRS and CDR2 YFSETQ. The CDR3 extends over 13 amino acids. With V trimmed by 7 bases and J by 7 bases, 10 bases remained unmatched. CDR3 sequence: CASHDRGYGEQYF. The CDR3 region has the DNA TGCGCCAGCCACGACAGGGGTTATGGGGAGCAGTACTTC.

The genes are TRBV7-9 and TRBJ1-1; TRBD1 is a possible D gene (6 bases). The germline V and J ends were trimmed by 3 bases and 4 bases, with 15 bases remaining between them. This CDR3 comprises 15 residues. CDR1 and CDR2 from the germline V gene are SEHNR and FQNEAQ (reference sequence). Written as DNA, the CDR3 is TGTGCCAGCAGCTTTATACGCGGGGGCGGCACTGAAGCTTTCTTT. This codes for CASSFIRGGGTEAFF.

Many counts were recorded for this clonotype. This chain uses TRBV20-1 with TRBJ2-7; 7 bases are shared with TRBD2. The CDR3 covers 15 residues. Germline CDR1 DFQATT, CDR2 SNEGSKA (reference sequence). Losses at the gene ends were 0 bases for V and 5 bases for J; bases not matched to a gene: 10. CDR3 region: CSARDEVRGRDEQYF. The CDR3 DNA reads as TGCAGTGCTAGAGATGAAGTGAGAGGGAGGGACGAGCAGTACTTC.